This T cell receptor (beta chain) was recorded in a study of cytotoxic CD8 clonotypes in ibrutinib-treated CLL (dated by TCRdb to the early 2020s). As for the study more broadly: The cohort was composed of approximately 11 relapsed/refractory and roughly 14 treatment-naive patients; IGHV unmutated status was identified in roughly 18 patients. Responses were partial in around 25 patients and complete in 2; after median around 65 months follow-up, approximately 15 stayed in remission and 12 progressed. Response samples were obtained after a median of approximately eleven months of treatment, with a range of roughly 6 to 40 months. An average of 255,043 productive templates and 94,082 productive rearrangements was obtained per sample. Longitudinal samples were obtainable from 26 of the 86 participants in the trial. Cryopreserved peripheral blood mononuclear cells were collected before treatment, at response, and at either disease progression or sustained remission. Results and caveats for the whole study, not just this receptor: Sampling times were not matched between patients in sustained remission and patients whose disease was progressing, and lymph node repertoires were not examined. Baseline clonality exceeded that of age-matched healthy donors and correlated strongly with circulating CD8+ T-cell counts. An increase in clonality was observed at ibrutinib response, with clonality remaining stable during sustained remission and falling back toward baseline at progression. Public clonotypes were found to be uncommon and were observed to contract or remain stable during treatment; the increase in clonality was shown to reflect expansion of private clonotypes at ibrutinib response.

V is cut by 6 bases and J by 4 bases, and the space between the germline ends is 16 bases. The germline V gene (reference sequence) supplies CDR1 SEHNR and CDR2 FQNEAQ. From the cysteine up to the phenylalanine, the CDR3 has a length of 14 residues. Only the CDR3 region is kept as DNA, spanning 42 bases read in frame from base 1. On a MiSeq, deep resolution sequencing aimed for a depth between 1 in 1 million and 1 in 200,000 T cells, with each clonotype covered 10x on average. The immunoSEQ hsTCRB Kit was used to generate TCR beta libraries. The paper's processing steps were these. Data were analyzed with ImmunoSEQ Data Assistant and ImmunoSEQ Analyzer, with V, D and J genes assigned per IMGT definitions. Clonality, which ranges from 0 to 1, was calculated as one minus the normalized Shannon entropy of productive rearrangement frequencies. Only overrepresented clonotypes making up at least 0.05% of each patient's repertoire were included in the public clonotype analysis. Some 13 repertoires from age-matched healthy donors, obtained from immuneACCESS, served as clonality controls. The immuneACCESS repertoire file appears here via TCRdb, limited to in-frame rearrangements. These files lack a portion of the clones; in checked studies, under half of the deficit traces to unresolved V genes, and the cause of the others is not known. The D gene and trimming were derived from the DNA, and the V and J assignments and clone size from that table. In this sample the table shows some 300,000 clones, about 80% of which occur a single time. 6.7% of the sample belongs to the ten largest clones.

Notes on this clone: Its antigen has not been determined. No much larger clone is present one base from it, and per-base qualities are unavailable.

Roughly 2 micrograms of genomic DNA were extracted from cryopreserved PBMCs for TCR beta library preparation. Longitudinal blood samples from CLL patients receiving ibrutinib monotherapy were subjected to high-throughput TCR beta sequencing. The patients took part in an open-label, single-center phase 2 trial of ibrutinib monotherapy. The V and J segments used are TRBV7-9 and TRBJ2-7; D gene: possibly TRBD2, on 5 matching bases. This receptor was taken from a human donor with chronic lymphocytic leukemia. The material sequenced was PBMCs, taken before ibrutinib treatment. The CDR3: CASSESGEGYEQYF. The nucleotide sequence reads as follows: TGTGCCAGCAGTGAGTCCGGGGAAGGGTACGAGCAGTACTTC. This CDR3, with the reference TRBV7-9 and TRBJ2-7 proteins standing in past its ends, gives the full variable domain DTGVSQNPRHKITKRGQNVTFRCDPISEHNRLYWYRQTLGQGPEFLTYFQNEAQLEKSRLLSDRFSAERPKGSFSTLEIQRTEQGDSAMYLCASSESGEGYEQYFGPGTRLTVT.